This entry describes one T cell receptor beta chain. The data derive from a study of T-cell reconstitution after alpha-beta-depleted transplantation in children. Trimming removed 6 bases from V and 3 bases from J, with 15 bases in between. Germline-derived CDR1 and CDR2 are LNHDA and SQIVND (reference sequence). This CDR3 spans 15 amino acids. For TCRbeta, the library was prepared with unique molecular identifiers. TCRdb re-analysed the PCR reads in MiXCR, keeping a single row per CDR3 protein. The sample lists about 91,000 distinct CDR3 sequences, about 8% occurring once. The sample was PBMCs from the stem cell graft donor, taken from the stem cell graft. This chain links TRBV19 with TRBJ2-4; possible D gene TRBD1, 5 bases. The TCR was taken from a human donor who donated a stem cell graft to a child with congenital amegakaryocytic thrombocytopenia. The CDR3 DNA reads TGTGCCAGTAGCACCCCAGGGTCCGGCAAAAACATTCAGTACTTC. This gives the protein CASSTPGSGKNIQYF. The whole variable domain, filled in from reference TRBV19 and TRBJ2-4, reads DGGITQSPKYLFRKEGQNVTLSCEQNLNHDAMYWYRQDPGQGLRLIYYSQIVNDFQKGDIAEGYSVSREKKESFPLTVTSAQKNPTAFYLCASSTPGSGKNIQYFGAGTRLSVL.